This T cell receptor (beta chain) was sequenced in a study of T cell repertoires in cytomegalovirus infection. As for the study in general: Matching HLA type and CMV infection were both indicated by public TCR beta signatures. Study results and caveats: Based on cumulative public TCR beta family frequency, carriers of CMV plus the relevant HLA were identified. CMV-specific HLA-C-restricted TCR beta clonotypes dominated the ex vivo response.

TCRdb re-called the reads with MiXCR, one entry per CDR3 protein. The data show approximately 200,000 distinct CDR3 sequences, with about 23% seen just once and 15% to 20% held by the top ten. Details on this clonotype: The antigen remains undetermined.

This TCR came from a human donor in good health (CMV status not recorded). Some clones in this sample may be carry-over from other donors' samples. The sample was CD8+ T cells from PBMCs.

Here the CDR3 reads CASSDRQGSSEKLFF. CDR3 nucleotides: TGTGCCAGCAGCGACCGACAGGGATCATCGGAAAAACTGTTTTTT. The V call is TRBV28, the J call TRBJ1-4; TRBD1 matches 7 bases. The V and J ends lost 6 bases and 8 bases, in that order; junction bases with no gene match: 12. The CDR3 is 15 amino acids. CDR1 is MDHEN, CDR2 SYDVKM, per germline. The whole variable domain, filled in from reference TRBV28 and TRBJ1-4, reads DVKVTQSSRYLVKRTGEKVFLECVQDMDHENMFWYRQDPGLGLRLIYFSYDVKMKEKGDIPEGYSVSREKKERFSLILESASTNQTSMYLCASSDRQGSSEKLFFGSGTQLSVL.